Listed below are T cell receptor beta chains from one sample, sequenced in a study of vaccination effects on CD4 cells after COVID-19. For these receptors, no antigen is known. TCRdb's copy holds only in-frame clones and misses some; the assay was immunoSEQ multiplex PCR. The sample includes about 35,000 clones, 82% of them seen just once. The source material was CD4+ T cells from PBMCs cultured with HCoV-NL63 spike peptides, sampled after COVID-19 vaccination. Every receptor here comes from a human donor who received a COVID-19 vaccine. Some clones in this sample may be carry-over from other donors' samples. The CDR3 runs from the conserved cysteine through the conserved F or W. Each record gives: V gene, CDR3 protein.

>TRBV6-2/TRBV6-3
CASSHQGQGAIGELFF
>TRBV21-1
CASIRLTPDPFTDEQFF
>TRBV7-6
CASSFDSAPYNEQFF
>TRBV15
CATSGQGNIDTQYF
>TRBV9
CASSANPGQGVYQETQYF
>TRBV6-5
CASSPGTGNTEAFF
>TRBV7-9
CASSPRGSTQETQYF
>TRBV7-2
CASSRRYLETQYF
>TRBV18
CASSPGAFSYNEQFF
>TRBV5-8
CASSHLSGGPTGELFF
>TRBV25-1
CASSMSRSNSPLHF
>TRBV18
CASSPDGNLQGFF